This T cell receptor beta chain was retrieved from a study of T cell responses to AZD1222 COVID-19 vaccine. Study-level points and caveats: Nearly half of spike-specific TCRs reportedly target unmutated variant regions. Dominant at 160-218 and 743-854, vaccine-associated CD4 TCRs also spanned spike.

Germline assignment: CDR1 LNHDA and CDR2 SQIVND (reference sequence). V dropped 3 bases and J dropped 0; count of bases not matched to a gene: 6. This CDR3 spans 18 amino acids. A remark on this clone: Its antigen is not known.

Profiling relied on immunoSEQ multiplex PCR, and the TCRdb table lists in-frame clones only, not all of them. The top ten hold over 40% of the sample, which has more than 95,000 clones, 91% seen once. Here the sequenced sample was peripheral blood, taken on day 0 of AZD1222 vaccination. This receptor was identified in an adult in good health. This chain links TRBV19 with TRBJ2-6; 9 positions agree with TRBD1. CDR3 coding DNA: TGTGCCAGTAGTATCGGGGACAGGGTGAGCTCTGGGGCCAACGTCCTGACTTTC. Its translation: CASSIGDRVSSGANVLTF.